What follows are 14 T cell receptor beta chains derived from one specimen sequenced in a study of T cells after yellow fever vaccination. TCRdb redid the calling of the 5' RACE reads with MiXCR, one entry per CDR3 protein. The data show 250,000 or so distinct CDR3 sequences, about 7% seen once. The sample consisted of CD4+ T cells sorted from PBMCs, taken 15 days after the yellow fever booster vaccination. The receptors here all came from a man under 40 who received the YFV17D yellow fever vaccine.

In its sample, this clonotype was seen a few times. CDR3 amino acids: CASTRSVGNTIYF. CDR3 coding DNA: TGTGCCAGCACACGGTCCGTTGGAAACACCATATATTTT. This chain links TRBV12-3 or TRBV12-4 with TRBJ1-3, with D unclear. CDR3 length equals 13 residues. V was clipped by 7 bases and J by 3 bases, with 10 bases between them.

This clonotype was picked up many times. The V and J genes are TRBV28 and TRBJ2-3; perhaps TRBD2 as D (5 bases). Trimming shortened V by 3 bases and J by 4 bases, and 14 bases separated the two germline ends. This CDR3 region has 15 residues. CDR1 and CDR2 (germline): MDHEN, SYDVKM. CDR3 loop: CASSFTGRGADTQYF. The CDR3 DNA is TGTGCCAGCAGTTTTACGGGGAGAGGCGCAGATACGCAGTATTTT.

This clonotype was observed a handful of times. The V gene is TRBV2, the J gene TRBJ2-1, with D possibly being TRBD1 (5 bases). The CDR3 extends over 15 amino acids. Germline V gives CDR1 SNHLY, CDR2 FYNNEI. V was shortened by 7 bases and J by 0 bases, with 13 bases between the two germline ends. The CDR3: CASIQGPNSYNEQFF. CDR3 DNA sequence: TGTGCCAGCATCCAGGGCCCGAACTCCTACAATGAGCAGTTCTTC.

The chain couples TRBV29-1 to TRBJ2-5; 10 nucleotides match TRBD1. The J segment lost 3 bases and the V segment lost 8 bases, leaving 9 bases of the junction unmatched. Germline loops: CDR1 SQVTM, CDR2 ANQGSEA. The CDR3 runs to 14 residues. The CDR3 DNA sequence: TGCAGCCTTAGCGTTGGGACAGGGGAAGAGACCCAGTACTTC. Its translation: CSLSVGTGEETQYF.

This clonotype has at least ten counts. The J gene is TRBJ2-5, the V gene TRBV5-4, with D unresolved. The CDR3 is 13 amino acids. Between the trimmed V and J ends, which lost 1 base and 4 bases, there was a span of 8 bases. Germline V lookup: CDR1 SGHNT, CDR2 YYREEE (reference sequence). CDR3 in amino acids: CASSLYLRETQYF. CDR3 nucleotides: TGTGCCAGCAGCTTGTATCTGCGAGAGACCCAGTACTTC.

The chain carries TRBV7-2 and TRBJ2-1; TRBD1 agrees at 9 bases. The ends lost 3 bases at V and 4 bases at J; junction bases unmatched: 4. The CDR3 has 15 residues. Germline values: CDR1 SGHTA, CDR2 FQGNSA. CDR3 amino acids: CASSFDRGGYNEQFF. CDR3 sequence (DNA): TGTGCCAGCAGCTTTGACAGGGGGGGATACAATGAGCAGTTCTTC.

This chain connects TRBV30 to TRBJ2-5; D call uncertain. Germline V gene lookup returns CDR1 GTSNPN and CDR2 SVGIG (reference sequence). The CDR3 length is 13 residues. The V gene lost 3 bases and the J gene lost 1 base, with 9 bases spanning the gap. The DNA of the CDR3 is TGTGCCTGGAGCATACAGATCCAAGAGACCCAGTACTTC. Encoded protein: CAWSIQIQETQYF.

Ten or more counts support this clonotype. The CDR3: CASSLSAREGETQYF. DNA for the CDR3: TGCGCCAGCAGCTTGTCCGCCCGGGAGGGGGAGACCCAGTACTTC. The chain couples TRBV5-1 to TRBJ2-5, with 8 bases identical to TRBD2. There are 15 residues in the CDR3. J was trimmed by 5 bases and V by 1 base; bases with no gene match: 7. From germline, CDR1 is SGHRS and CDR2 YFSETQ.

This clonotype was detected ten times or more. V gene TRBV5-1 combines with J gene TRBJ2-5, with D perhaps being TRBD1 or TRBD2 (5 bases each). The germline CDR1 and CDR2 sequences are SGHRS and YFSETQ. Trimming removed 4 bases at V and 3 bases at J, with 13 bases between. The CDR3 is 14 residues long. The CDR3 region is CASSPGTAKETQYF. CDR3 DNA sequence: TGCGCCAGCAGCCCCGGGACGGCCAAAGAGACCCAGTACTTC.

The J gene is TRBJ2-7, the V gene TRBV7-2; 7 bases match TRBD2. V gave up 5 bases and J gave up 2 bases; unmatched junction bases: 9. Germline loops: CDR1 SGHTA, CDR2 FQGNSA. The CDR3 contains 15 residues. This CDR3 is CASSPRTRATYEQYF. Here the CDR3 DNA reads TGTGCCAGCAGCCCAAGGACTAGAGCTACCTACGAGCAGTACTTC.

Ten or more counts support this clonotype. The genes are TRBV10-3 and TRBJ1-1; D uncertain. CDR3 size: 14 residues. Germline V gene data show CDR1 as ENHRY and CDR2 as SYGVKD. Trimming cost V 0 bases and J 1 base, with 6 bases left between them. CDR3 amino acids: CAISESAGNTEAFF. The CDR3 DNA follows: TGTGCCATCAGTGAGTCGGCAGGGAACACTGAAGCTTTCTTT.

This clonotype has only a few counts. Its ends do not fully match the called genes, so a read error is possible. The gene calls are TRBV20-1 and TRBJ1-1; TRBD1 aligns across 12 bases. The germline V gene has CDR1 DFQATT and CDR2 SNEGSKA (reference sequence). The CDR3 is 16 amino acids. The CDR3 loop is CCARVPGGQGALEAFF. As DNA, the CDR3 is TGCTGTGCTAGAGTCCCGGGGGGACAGGGGGCTTTGGAAGCTTTCTTT.

Only a few counts were recorded for this clonotype. V usage is TRBV6-5 and J usage is TRBJ2-3, with TRBD2 as a possible D gene (6 bases). CDR3 length: 16 residues. Germline CDR1 reads MNHEY; CDR2 reads SVGAGI. Trimming took off 0 bases at V and 2 bases at J, with 12 bases between the two ends. Here the CDR3 reads CASSYSWRGFTDTQYF. For the CDR3, the DNA is TGTGCCAGCAGTTACTCGTGGCGGGGATTCACAGATACGCAGTATTTT.

This clonotype was found many times. The genes are TRBV11-2 and TRBJ2-1; D gene uncertain. Germline loops: CDR1 SGHAT, CDR2 FQNNGV. V was clipped by 0 bases and J by 10 bases, with 13 bases between them. The CDR3 spans 14 residues. The CDR3 nucleotides are TGTGCCAGCAGCTTAGACCCGGTTGTAGGGGAGCAGTTCTTC. The encoded protein is CASSLDPVVGEQFF.